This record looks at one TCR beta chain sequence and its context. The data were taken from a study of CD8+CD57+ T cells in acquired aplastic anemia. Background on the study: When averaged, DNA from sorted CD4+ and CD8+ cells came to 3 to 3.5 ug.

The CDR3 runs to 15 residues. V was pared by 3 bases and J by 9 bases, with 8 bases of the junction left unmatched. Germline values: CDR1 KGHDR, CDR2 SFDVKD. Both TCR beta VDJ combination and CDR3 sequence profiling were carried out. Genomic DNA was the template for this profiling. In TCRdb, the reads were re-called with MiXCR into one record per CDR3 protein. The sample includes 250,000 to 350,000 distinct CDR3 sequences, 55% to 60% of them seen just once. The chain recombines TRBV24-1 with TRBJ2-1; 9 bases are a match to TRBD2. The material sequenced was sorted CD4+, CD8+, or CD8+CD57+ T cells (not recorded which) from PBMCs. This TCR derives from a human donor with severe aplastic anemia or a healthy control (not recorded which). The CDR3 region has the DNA TGTGCCACCAGTGATAGTTTAGCGGGAGCGAGTGAGCAGTTCTTC. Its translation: CATSDSLAGASEQFF.